This record covers a single T cell receptor (beta chain). How the authors handled the data: Estimation of nucleated cell counts relied on the amplification of reference gene primers. Some clones are missing from TCRdb's copy, which holds only in-frame ones; the method was immunoSEQ multiplex PCR. The V and J calls and the clone size are those of that table, but D and trimming were determined from the DNA. This table has around 300,000 clones, 90% appearing once. The V end lost 5 bases, the J end lost 2 bases, and 9 bases lay between the germline ends. This CDR3 is built from 14 residues. In germline, CDR1 is SGHTA, CDR2 FQGNSA. The sample belongs to a study of blood T cell repertoires in COVID-19. Study background: Italy, Spain and the United States were the sources of the convalescent and acute COVID-19 samples. The cDNA or gDNA used as material had been derived from T cells, B-cell-depleted T cells, or PBMCs.

The genes are TRBV7-2 and TRBJ2-2; D possibly corresponds to TRBD2 (6 bases). The material sequenced was peripheral blood. The clonotype was recovered from a woman between 40 and 50 years old with acute or convalescent COVID-19. The CDR3, as DNA: TGTGCCAGCAGCCCACTAGCAAACACCGGGGAGCTGTTTTTT. Residues: CASSPLANTGELFF.